What follows are 25 T cell receptor beta chains derived from one specimen sequenced in a study of cytomegalovirus exposure and HLA in healthy donors. It was with 60 Vbeta and 13 Jbeta primers that the PCR ran. Libraries were prepared by immunoSEQ multiplex PCR; TCRdb keeps only in-frame clonotypes and omits some of them. In the table there are about 160,000 clones, over 75% of which are singletons. Sequences were obtained from PBMCs. These receptors came from a woman aged 25 to 45 in good health and CMV-seronegative.

This chain uses TRBV15 with TRBJ2-5, with TRBD2 identical over 8 bases. The CDR3 spans 17 residues. Germline-derived CDR1 and CDR2 are LNHNV and YYDKDF (reference sequence). J lost 4 bases, V lost 0 bases, and 10 bases had no gene match. In DNA, the CDR3 is TGTGCCACCAGCAGAGATCCAGGGCGGGGGGAGGGAGAGACCCAGTACTTC. Translated, it gives CATSRDPGRGEGETQYF. The full variable domain, with the rest looked up from reference TRBV15 and TRBJ2-5, is DAMVIQNPRYQVTQFGKPVTLSCSQTLNHNVMYWYQQKSSQAPKLLFHYYDKDFNNEADTPDNFQSRRPNTSFCFLDIRSPGLGDTAMYLCATSRDPGRGEGETQYFGPGTRLLVL.

CDR3 nucleotides: TGTGCCAGCAGCTGGGCCCCCGGAGGGTCACCCCTCCACTTT. Protein sequence: CASSWAPGGSPLHF. The chain combines TRBV5-6 with TRBJ1-6; unclear D gene. Germline V gene sequence: CDR1 SGHDT, CDR2 YYEEEE. The CDR3 runs to 14 residues. The V gene lost 3 bases and the J gene lost 10 bases, with 14 bases spanning the gap.

CDR3 amino acids: CASSIPSQGVQYF. The CDR3 DNA is TGTGCCAGTAGTATCCCCTCTCAGGGCGTGCAGTACTTC. The chain carries TRBV19 and TRBJ2-7, with D maybe TRBD1 (5 bases). The V end lost 3 bases, the J end lost 9 bases, and 15 bases lay between the germline ends. The CDR3 has 13 residues. Germline V gene data show CDR1 as LNHDA and CDR2 as SQIVND (reference sequence).

There are a few counts of this clone. The chain recombines TRBV4-1 with TRBJ2-1, with TRBD1 as a possible D gene (6 bases). Germline CDR1 reads MGHRA; CDR2 reads YSYEKL. V lost 4 bases, J lost 0 bases, and 16 bases lay in between. CDR3 length: 17 residues. Here the CDR3 DNA reads TGCGCCAGCAGCCCACTCGGGACATCAAGCTCCTACAATGAGCAGTTCTTC. Translation gives CASSPLGTSSSYNEQFF.

The chain has TRBV7-9 and TRBJ2-3; 7 bases match TRBD1. V was clipped by 5 bases and J by 1 base; unmatched bases: 6. The CDR3 runs to 15 residues. Germline loops: CDR1 SEHNR, CDR2 FQNEAQ (reference sequence). CDR3 loop: CASSVDDRGTDTQYF. The CDR3, as DNA: TGTGCCAGCAGCGTAGATGACAGGGGCACAGATACGCAGTATTTT.

The V gene is TRBV6-5, the J gene TRBJ2-4; tentatively, D is TRBD1 (6 bases). Trimming took 7 bases from V and 2 from J, leaving 12 bases between them. The CDR3 consists of 14 residues. CDR1 and CDR2 (germline): MNHEY, SVGAGI. DNA of the CDR3: TGTGCCAGCAAACAGGGCCTTACCAAAAACATTCAGTACTTC. Residues: CASKQGLTKNIQYF.

The V call is TRBV5-4, the J call TRBJ1-1; 7 bases line up with TRBD1. The CDR3 has 15 residues. The ends lost 3 bases at V and 5 bases at J; junction bases unmatched: 10. CDR1 is SGHNT and CDR2 is YYREEE in the germline V gene (reference sequence). This CDR3 reads CASSSRTGGNTEAFF. CDR3 DNA: TGTGCCAGCAGCTCTAGGACAGGAGGAAATACTGAAGCTTTCTTT.

The V call is TRBV19, the J call TRBJ1-1; D remains ambiguous. The CDR3 has 13 amino acids. Germline assignment: CDR1 LNHDA and CDR2 SQIVND (reference sequence). The V and J ends lost 7 bases and 3 bases respectively, with 12 bases between them. The CDR3 protein is CASISARYTEAFF. The CDR3 coding sequence is TGTGCCAGTATCTCGGCGCGGTACACTGAAGCTTTCTTT.

The rearrangement links TRBV11-3 to TRBJ2-3, with TRBD1 identical over 10 bases. Germline-derived CDR1 and CDR2 are SGHNT and YENEEA. The CDR3 covers 16 residues. After removal of 5 bases from V and 3 bases from J, the junction contained 8 bases not matched to a gene. The CDR3 nucleotides read TGTGCCAGCAGCCAAGGGGCGGGACAGGGGACAGATACGCAGTATTTT. Residues: CASSQGAGQGTDTQYF.

V gene TRBV13 combines with J gene TRBJ1-2, with D perhaps TRBD1 (6 bases). Germline-derived CDR1 and CDR2 are PRHDT and FYEKMQ (reference sequence). The CDR3 contains 13 residues. V was clipped by 9 bases and J by 4 bases, with 15 bases between them. CDR3 DNA sequence: TGTGCCAGTAAGGGAGGGGGTCTCTATGGCTACACCTTC. Amino acids: CASKGGGLYGYTF.

This clone has a handful of counts. This chain connects TRBV28 to TRBJ1-5, with D possibly matching TRBD1 (6 bases). This CDR3 is 15 amino acids long. Trimming cost V 2 bases and J 4 bases, with 12 bases left between them. Germline values: CDR1 MDHEN, CDR2 SYDVKM. The CDR3 bases are TGTGCCAGCAGTTTACGCGGACAGCAGAATCAGCCCCAGCATTTT. Amino acids: CASSLRGQQNQPQHF.

The rearrangement uses TRBV15 and TRBJ1-1; 9 bases fit TRBD1. The J segment lost 6 bases and the V segment lost 4 bases, leaving 3 bases of the junction unmatched. CDR3 length equals 13 residues. The V gene's germline CDR1 is LNHNV and CDR2 YYDKDF (reference sequence). Written as DNA, the CDR3 is TGTGCCACCAGCATGGGACAGGGCCCTGAAGCTTTCTTT. Protein: CATSMGQGPEAFF.

V is TRBV28 and J is TRBJ1-6, with 8 bases identical to TRBD1. V lost 2 bases, J lost 10 bases, and 4 bases stayed unmatched. Germline CDR1 MDHEN, CDR2 SYDVKM. The CDR3 has 14 amino acids. The CDR3 nucleotides are TGTGCCAGCAGTTTAGCAGGGGGCAGCTCACCCCTCCACTTT. This encodes CASSLAGGSSPLHF.

J is TRBJ1-3 and V is TRBV5-1; TRBD1 is a possible D gene (6 bases). The germline CDR1 and CDR2 sequences are SGHRS and YFSETQ. The CDR3 sequence is 19 residues long. V lost 3 bases, J lost 0 bases, and 22 bases lay in between. The CDR3 protein is CASSYRQVGGRHSGNTIYF. As DNA, the CDR3 is TGCGCCAGCAGCTACCGACAGGTAGGGGGACGGCACTCTGGAAACACCATATATTTT.

The V gene is TRBV2, the J gene TRBJ2-1, with 10 bases identical to TRBD1. V was pared by 6 bases and J by 3 bases, with 5 bases of the junction left unmatched. Germline V lookup: CDR1 SNHLY, CDR2 FYNNEI. This CDR3 is 15 amino acids long. Here the CDR3 reads CASRLGQGFYNEQFF. CDR3 DNA: TGTGCCAGCAGGTTGGGACAGGGGTTCTACAATGAGCAGTTCTTC.

The chain employs TRBV6-5 and TRBJ2-7; 9 bases line up with TRBD1. V trimming: 4 bases; J trimming: 7 bases; junction bases outside the gene matches: 5. CDR1 and CDR2 (germline): MNHEY, SVGAGI. There are 13 residues in the CDR3. The CDR3 is CASSFGTGKEQYF. CDR3 sequence (DNA): TGTGCCAGCAGTTTCGGGACAGGGAAAGAGCAGTACTTC.

V usage is TRBV7-2 and J usage is TRBJ2-7, with D perhaps TRBD2 (6 bases). The CDR3 consists of 14 residues. V dropped 6 bases and J dropped 6 bases, with 18 bases sitting between them. In germline, CDR1 is SGHTA, CDR2 FQGNSA. CDR3 coding DNA: TGTGCCAGCAGGCAGGCGGGGAGTCCGGGCGAGCAGTACTTC. It translates to CASRQAGSPGEQYF. The entire variable domain, with the rest obtained from reference TRBV7-2 and TRBJ2-7, is as follows: GAGVSQSPSNKVTEKGKDVELRCDPISGHTALYWYRQSLGQGLEFLIYFQGNSAPDKSGLPSDRFSAERTGGSVSTLTIQRTQQEDSAVYLCASRQAGSPGEQYFGPGTRLTVT.

This clone was picked up one time. The CDR3 is CASSLFSPLTPSTIYF. The CDR3 DNA sequence: TGTGCCAGCAGCTTATTTTCACCGCTCACCCCGAGCACCATATATTTT. The rearrangement links TRBV7-9 to TRBJ1-3; no clear D gene. Trimming took off 2 bases at V and 9 bases at J, with 20 bases between the two ends. Germline V CDR1 and CDR2: SEHNR, FQNEAQ (reference sequence). This CDR3 has 16 amino acids.

The rearrangement joins TRBV4-1 to TRBJ1-2, with D perhaps TRBD1 (5 bases). The CDR3 has 13 residues. Per germline, CDR1 MGHRA and CDR2 YSYEKL. V shed 1 base and J shed 5 bases, with 8 bases lying between them. CDR3 region: CASSQVTGYGYTF. The DNA for the CDR3 is TGCGCCAGCAGCCAAGTAACAGGATATGGCTACACCTTC.

This rearrangement joins TRBV4-1 to TRBJ2-1; TRBD1 might be the D (7 bases). Germline CDR1 is MGHRA and CDR2 is YSYEKL. The V end lost 3 bases, the J end lost 3 bases, and 12 bases lay between the germline ends. This CDR3 contains 15 residues. The CDR3 here is CASSHRGAYYNEQFF. DNA for the CDR3: TGCGCCAGCAGCCACAGGGGGGCCTACTACAATGAGCAGTTCTTC.

The chain is built from TRBV6-5 and TRBJ1-6, with D perhaps matching TRBD1 (6 bases). This CDR3 has 15 amino acids. The V gene lost 2 bases and the J gene lost 7 bases, with 12 bases spanning the gap. Germline V gene lookup returns CDR1 MNHEY and CDR2 SVGAGI. This chain's CDR3 is CASSYADSQNSPLHF. As DNA, the CDR3 is TGTGCCAGCAGTTACGCGGACAGTCAAAATTCACCCCTCCACTTT.

The chain combines TRBV2 with TRBJ1-1; D is unclear. Trimming cost V 3 bases and J 3 bases, with 11 bases left between them. The CDR3 contains 14 residues. Germline V gene lookup returns CDR1 SNHLY and CDR2 FYNNEI. The CDR3 nucleotides are TGTGCCAGCAGTGATCCGGGGTCAGACACTGAAGCTTTCTTT. This encodes CASSDPGSDTEAFF. Combining the CDR3 with reference TRBV2 and TRBJ1-1 gives the whole variable domain EPEVTQTPSHQVTQMGQEVILRCVPISNHLYFYWYRQILGQKVEFLVSFYNNEISEKSEIFDDQFSVERPDGSNFTLKIRSTKLEDSAMYFCASSDPGSDTEAFFGQGTRLTVV.

The genes are TRBV4-2 and TRBJ2-5; D perhaps matches TRBD1 (7 bases). Trimming removed 4 bases from V and 5 bases from J, with 20 bases in between. This CDR3 is 16 amino acids long. Germline-derived CDR1 and CDR2 are LGHNA and YNFKEQ. The CDR3 DNA reads as TGTGCCAGCAGCCGCCAGGGGGAGGCTCGAGGGGAGACCCAGTACTTC. Translating gives CASSRQGEARGETQYF.

The CDR3 bases are TGTGCCAGCTCACGGGGCGACTCTGGAAACACCATATATTTT. Translation gives CASSRGDSGNTIYF. The V and J genes are TRBV18 and TRBJ1-3, with D tentatively TRBD1 (5 bases). CDR3 length: 14 residues. Germline V gene sequence: CDR1 KGHSH, CDR2 LQKENI. V lost 4 bases and J lost 0, with 7 bases in between.

The rearrangement links TRBV9 to TRBJ2-2, with D possibly matching TRBD1 (6 bases). The CDR3 has 14 amino acids. Germline V CDR1 and CDR2: SGDLS, YYNGEE. The V and J ends lost 7 bases and 6 bases respectively, with 16 bases between them. The CDR3 region is CASCPGHVAGELFF. The DNA of the CDR3 is TGTGCCAGCTGCCCGGGACACGTGGCCGGGGAGCTGTTTTTT.